This TCR beta chain was captured by sequencing in a study of identical twins (dated by TCRdb to about 2016). Some background on the complete study: The study deep-sequenced TCR alpha and beta repertoires from monozygotic twins, unrelated adults of various ages and cord blood to test whether fetal clonotypes persist. To rule out contamination, the twin experiments were replicated at different times with different library preparation protocols.

Every donor in the study was a healthy Caucasian. The twin cohort consisted of three pairs of female monozygotic twins, all aged roughly 18 to 29 years. Positive isolation kits from Invitrogen were used to isolate CD4+ and CD8+ T cell populations. The table lists this clonotype with a few counts. No cognate antigen has been identified for it. Base qualities are missing; no much larger clone stands one base away. Overall results and qualifications from the work: Out-of-frame TCR alpha sharing in monozygotic twins was systematically underestimated by recombination models, whereas sharing between unrelated individuals was in agreement with the recombination models. Conclusions relied on cross-sectional statistical analysis, since the same donors could not be followed over many years. Compared with coincidental sharing between unrelated individuals, an excess of low generation-probability sequences was observed among out-of-frame TCR alpha sequences shared between twins. Zero-insertion analyses could be partly confounded by invariant T cells such as MAIT and iNKT, though diverse VJ usage argued against such confounding for most clonotypes. Fewer insertions were carried by abundant cord blood beta clonotypes; a weaker similar trend was observed in young adult naive repertoires, while no such trend was observed in memory repertoires. In beta out-of-frame sequences, excess twin sharing was weaker, because having fewer shared sequences lowered the signal-to-noise ratio.

Library prep was done by 5' RACE. Sequenced on an Illumina HiSeq 2000. Template switching introduced a universal primer binding site; the final cDNA contained a unique molecular identifier, enabling accurate counting of TCR cDNA molecules. First-strand cDNA for TCR alpha and beta chains was synthesized from specific primers in the conserved constant-segment region. To control for contamination, each cDNA library was double barcoded with a SMART-Mk sample barcode plus Illumina barcodes. TruSeq adapter sequences and Illumina sample barcodes were added in two successive PCR steps. TCR alpha and beta cDNA libraries were sequenced on the Illumina HiSeq platform with custom primers. The authors' pipeline ran thus. MiGEC was used to process raw reads and extract unique molecular identifiers, and MiXCR was used to find CDR3 positions. For each individual, recombination models were inferred using an EM algorithm with the repgenHMM and IGoR tools. Shared clonotypes were analyzed with the tcR package in R, and sharing was normalized by the product of cloneset sizes. Out-of-frame nonproductive sequences were analyzed to study raw recombination free of thymic and clonal selection effects. Clones were called with MiXCR by TCRdb after fastp trimmed the public reads at Q25, and only in-frame beta chains were retained. Each CDR3 protein appears once, grouped with its most common genes and DNA. TCRdb, not the original authors, processed these V and J calls. In this sample the table shows around 530,000 distinct CDR3 sequences, over 12% of which occur a single time. Around 0.4% of the sample goes to the ten largest clones.

The CDR3 starts with the cysteine, ends with the phenylalanine, and has 15 residues. Just CDR3 DNA is preserved here, 45 bases in frame from base 1. Here V drops 5 bases and J drops 5 bases, and the junction holds 2 bases not matched to any gene. CDR1 SGHAT and CDR2 FQNNGV are derived from the germline V gene. These data were also reused for a study on yellow fever vaccine responses in identical twins. The other study reports the following: According to the authors, in identical twins the way T cells responded to vaccination appeared partly convergent and partly personalized. Focusing on identical twins, the study followed the T cell clones that responded to the vaccine, and did so with precision.

The source material was CD4+ T cells sorted from blood. Recombination joined TRBV11-2 with TRBJ2-2; TRBD2 lines up with 13 middle nucleotides. The clonotype comes from a woman aged 18 to 35 in good health. The DNA sequence is as follows: TGTGCCAGCAGCCTGACTAGCGGGGGGACCGGGGAGCTGTTTTTT. Translated, this is CASSLTSGGTGELFF.